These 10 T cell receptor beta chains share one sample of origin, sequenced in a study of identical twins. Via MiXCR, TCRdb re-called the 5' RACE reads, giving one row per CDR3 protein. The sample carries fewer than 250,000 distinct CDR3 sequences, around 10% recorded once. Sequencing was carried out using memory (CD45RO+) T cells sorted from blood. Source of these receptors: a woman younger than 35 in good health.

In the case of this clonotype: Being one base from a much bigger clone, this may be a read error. The DNA of the CDR3 is TGCAGCGTTGGACGTAGCGGGGGCACCTACGGGCAGTACTTC. Translating gives CSVGRSGGTYGQYF. The rearrangement uses TRBV29-1 and TRBJ2-7; the match to TRBD2 covers 9 bases. The CDR3 has 14 amino acids. From germline, CDR1 is SQVTM and CDR2 ANQGSEA.

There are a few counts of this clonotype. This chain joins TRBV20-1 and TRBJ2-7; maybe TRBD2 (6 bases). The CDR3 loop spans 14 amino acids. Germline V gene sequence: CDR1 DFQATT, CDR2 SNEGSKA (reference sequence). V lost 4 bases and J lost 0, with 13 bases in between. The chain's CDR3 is CSAIAGTGSYEQYF. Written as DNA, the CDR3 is TGCAGTGCTATAGCCGGGACTGGCTCCTACGAGCAGTACTTC.

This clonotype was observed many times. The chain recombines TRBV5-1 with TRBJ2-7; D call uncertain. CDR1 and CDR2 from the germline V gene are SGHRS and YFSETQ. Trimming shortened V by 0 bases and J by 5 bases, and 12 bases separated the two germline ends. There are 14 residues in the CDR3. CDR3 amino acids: CASSLARGAHEQYF. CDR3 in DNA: TGCGCCAGCAGCTTGGCCAGAGGAGCCCACGAGCAGTACTTC. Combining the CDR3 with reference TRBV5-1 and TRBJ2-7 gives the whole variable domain KAGVTQTPRYLIKTRGQQVTLSCSPISGHRSVSWYQQTPGQGLQFLFEYFSETQRNKGNFPGRFSGRQFSNSRSEMNVSTLELGDSALYLCASSLARGAHEQYFGPGTRLTVT.

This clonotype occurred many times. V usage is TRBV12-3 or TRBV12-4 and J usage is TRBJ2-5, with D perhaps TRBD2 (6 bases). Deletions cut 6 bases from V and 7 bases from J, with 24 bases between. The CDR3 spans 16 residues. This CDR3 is CASSPPTSMRFGTQYF. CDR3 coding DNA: TGTGCCAGCAGCCCCCCGACTAGTATGAGATTTGGGACCCAGTACTTC.

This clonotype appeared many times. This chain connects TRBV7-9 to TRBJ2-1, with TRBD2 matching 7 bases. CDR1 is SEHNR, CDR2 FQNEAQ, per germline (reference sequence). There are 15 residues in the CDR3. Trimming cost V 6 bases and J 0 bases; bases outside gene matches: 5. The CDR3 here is CASRWGGGSYNEQFF. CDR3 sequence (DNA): TGTGCCAGCAGATGGGGGGGAGGCTCCTACAATGAGCAGTTCTTC.

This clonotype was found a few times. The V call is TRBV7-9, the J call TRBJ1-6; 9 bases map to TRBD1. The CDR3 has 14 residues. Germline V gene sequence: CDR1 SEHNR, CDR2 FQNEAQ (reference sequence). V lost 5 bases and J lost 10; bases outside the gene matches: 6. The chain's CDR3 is CASSPGQGISPLHF. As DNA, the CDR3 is TGTGCCAGCAGCCCAGGACAGGGGATCTCACCCCTCCACTTT.

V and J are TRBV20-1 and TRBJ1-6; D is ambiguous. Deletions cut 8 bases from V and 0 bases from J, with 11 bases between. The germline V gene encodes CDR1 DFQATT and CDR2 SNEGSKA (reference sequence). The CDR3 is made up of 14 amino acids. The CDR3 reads CSSIASSYNSPLHF. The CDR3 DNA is TGCAGTTCTATAGCTAGCTCCTATAATTCACCCCTCCACTTT.

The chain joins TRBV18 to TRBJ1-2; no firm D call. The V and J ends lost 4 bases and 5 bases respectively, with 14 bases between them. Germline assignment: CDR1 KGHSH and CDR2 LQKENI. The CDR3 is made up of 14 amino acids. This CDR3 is CASSHSRKAYGYTF. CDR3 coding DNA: TGTGCCAGCTCACACAGCAGAAAAGCTTATGGCTACACCTTC.

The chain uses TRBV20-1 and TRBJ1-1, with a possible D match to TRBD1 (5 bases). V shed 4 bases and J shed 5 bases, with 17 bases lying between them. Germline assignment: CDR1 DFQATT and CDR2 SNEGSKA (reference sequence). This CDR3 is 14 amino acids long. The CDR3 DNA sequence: TGCAGTGCTAACCATAGGGGAGAGGGAACTGAAGCTTTCTTT. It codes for CSANHRGEGTEAFF.

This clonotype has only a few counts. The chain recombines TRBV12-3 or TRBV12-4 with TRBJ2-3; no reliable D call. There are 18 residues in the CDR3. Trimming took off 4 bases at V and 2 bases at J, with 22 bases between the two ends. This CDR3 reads CASSSTPHVGLPTDTQYF. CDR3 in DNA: TGTGCCAGCAGTTCCACCCCCCACGTTGGGCTGCCCACAGATACGCAGTATTTT.